This TCR beta chain was sequenced during a study of vaccination and CD4 T cells after COVID-19. Treatment defined: approximately nine-day PBMC culture with coronavirus spike peptide pools or control peptides (ViraFEST assay). The Oncomine TCR Beta short-read assay was applied to DNA of cultured CD4+ T cells. TCRdb fed the PCR reads into MiXCR, producing one record per CDR3 protein. The data hold around 12,000 distinct CDR3 sequences, with approximately 37% observed a single time. This CDR3 has 14 residues. Looked up from germline, CDR1 is GTSNPN and CDR2 is SVGIG (reference sequence). V was trimmed by 2 bases and J by 2 bases, leaving 10 bases between them. In its sample, this clonotype was seen a few times. Its specificity is not known.

The chain employs TRBV30 and TRBJ1-5, with D possibly matching TRBD1 (5 bases). The receptor's source is a human donor with COVID-19. Sequencing was carried out using cultured CD4+ T cells from blood. The CDR3 DNA sequence: TGTGCCTGGAGTTTGGGGGGTGGCAATCAGCCCCAGCATTTT. Translation gives CAWSLGGGNQPQHF.